These 23 T cell receptor beta chains were all obtained from the same sample, sequenced in a study of tumor-infiltrating lymphocytes in primary liver carcinoma. Unsorted bulk tissue, about 19-30 mg of it, served as the source for co-extraction of RNA and DNA. Priming with a constant-region primer yielded TCR beta cDNA from about 540 ng total RNA. TCR beta libraries came from three nested multiplex PCR rounds using slightly modified ARM-PCR. The two initial PCR rounds, 9 to 11 cycles each, used TRBV1-TRBV30 forward and C-beta reverse primers. TCRdb used MiXCR to reprocess the multiplex PCR reads, holding one entry per CDR3 protein. The sample records more than 30,000 distinct CDR3 sequences, roughly 73% being singletons. Sequencing was carried out using tumor-adjacent normal liver tissue. The origin of the receptors is a man aged 40-49 years with primary liver carcinoma and hepatitis B virus infection.

This clonotype was found once. Given a much more abundant clone one base away, this may be a read error. The DNA for the CDR3 is TGTACCAGCAGTATACAGGTACCCACAGATACGCGGTATTTT. It codes for CTSSIQVPTDTRYF. This rearrangement joins TRBV2 to TRBJ2-3, with D possibly matching TRBD1 (5 bases). Germline-derived CDR1 and CDR2 are SNHLY and FYNNEI. CDR3 length equals 14 residues.

This clonotype came up many times. The J gene is TRBJ2-7, the V gene TRBV4-3; D possibly corresponds to TRBD2 (5 bases). Trimming cost V 3 bases and J 3 bases, with 12 bases left between them. The germline CDR1 and CDR2 sequences are LGHNA and YSLEER. This CDR3 is 14 amino acids long. For the CDR3, the DNA is TGCGCCAGCAGCCATCGCTCTAGCATCTACGAGCAGTACTTC. Protein sequence: CASSHRSSIYEQYF.

A single count supports this clonotype. The chain couples TRBV29-1 to TRBJ1-1; D gene unclear. This CDR3 has 11 residues. Germline-derived CDR1 and CDR2 are SQVTM and ANQGSEA. CDR3 loop: CTVPHGHEAFF. The CDR3 DNA reads TGCACTGTTCCACACGGGCATGAAGCTTTCTTT.

This clonotype was counted a single time. Germline and junction disagree at one end, which may indicate a read error. The chain combines TRBV6-2 or TRBV6-3 with TRBJ2-1, with no clear D. CDR1 and CDR2 from the germline V gene are MNHEY and SVGEGT. The length of the CDR3 is 14 residues. CDR3 in DNA: TGTACCAGCAGTTACGGCAGCTCCTACAATGAGCAGTTCTTC. The encoded protein is CTSSYGSSYNEQFF.

Regarding this clonotype: The junction shows a germline mismatch at one end, possibly a read error. The chain employs TRBV10-2 and TRBJ1-1; D remains ambiguous. This CDR3 has 13 residues. CDR1 and CDR2 (germline): WSHSY, SAAADI. The CDR3 loop reads CANSDVESTEAFF. The CDR3 DNA follows: TGCGCCAACAGTGATGTAGAAAGCACTGAAGCTTTCTTT.

The sample holds one count of this clonotype. The J gene is TRBJ1-1, the V gene TRBV5-5; D remains unclear. Germline V gene data show CDR1 as SGHKS and CDR2 as YYEKEE (reference sequence). V was pared by 2 bases and J by 14 bases, with 19 bases between. The CDR3 runs 13 residues. CDR3 loop: CASSFIRNTESFF. CDR3 nucleotide sequence: TGTGCCAGCAGCTTTATTAGGAACACTGAATCCTTCTTT.

In regard to this clonotype: The CDR3 does not end in the conserved phenylalanine or tryptophan, so this is likely a read error. The chain is built from TRBV29-1 and TRBJ1-1; D perhaps matches TRBD1 (5 bases). The CDR3 runs 12 residues. The V gene's germline CDR1 is SQVTM and CDR2 ANQGSEA. The V end lost 8 bases, the J end lost 6 bases, and 16 bases lay between the germline ends. The chain's CDR3 is CSISRGRAEAFV. CDR3 DNA: TGCAGCATCTCTCGGGGCAGGGCTGAAGCTTTCGTT.

This clonotype appeared many times. V gene TRBV28 combines with J gene TRBJ2-3, with 12 bases matching TRBD1. The CDR3 is 17 residues long. The J segment lost 3 bases and the V segment lost 5 bases, leaving 9 bases of the junction unmatched. Germline CDR1 reads MDHEN; CDR2 reads SYDVKM. The CDR3, as DNA: TGTGCCAGCAGTCCGGGACAGGGGGCTCCCGGGACAGATACGCAGTATTTT. This translates into CASSPGQGAPGTDTQYF.

The table lists this clonotype with a count of one. Germline is not matched at one junction end, which may reflect a read error. The CDR3: CVSSRVSYNELFF. The CDR3 DNA reads as TGTGTCAGCAGCCGAGTCTCCTACAATGAGCTGTTCTTC. This chain connects TRBV5-5 to TRBJ2-1; no definite D call. Looked up from germline, CDR1 is SGHKS and CDR2 is YYEKEE (reference sequence). The CDR3 extends over 13 amino acids.

This clonotype came up a few times. The V call is TRBV29-1, the J call TRBJ2-7, with D possibly being TRBD1 or TRBD2 (5 bases each). Germline V gene data show CDR1 as SQVTM and CDR2 as ANQGSEA. This CDR3 spans 16 amino acids. The CDR3 here is CRAMTSGTGVPYEQYF. The CDR3 bases are TGCAGGGCCATGACATCTGGGACCGGCGTCCCCTACGAGCAGTACTTC.

Concerning this clonotype: One junction end disagrees with the germline gene, perhaps due to a read error. V and J are TRBV7-9 and TRBJ1-1; 9 bases line up with TRBD1. Germline V CDR1 and CDR2: SEHNR, FQNEAQ (reference sequence). CDR3 length equals 13 residues. Here the CDR3 DNA reads TGTGCCAGTAGCTCGGGACAGGGTATTGAAGCTTTCTTT. Amino acid sequence: CASSSGQGIEAFF.

The V gene is TRBV9, the J gene TRBJ2-7; TRBD1 matches at 8 bases. V trimming: 0 bases; J trimming: 3 bases; junction bases outside the gene matches: 11. The CDR3 is 17 amino acids. CDR1 is SGDLS and CDR2 is YYNGEE in the germline V gene. The CDR3 coding sequence is TGTGCCAGCAGCGTAGGTTCAGGGGGCGTCCACCTCTACGAGCAGTACTTC. As protein: CASSVGSGGVHLYEQYF.

Turning to this clonotype: This likely comes from a read error, as the CDR3 has no conserved phenylalanine or tryptophan at its end. Because the CDR3's place on the DNA is in doubt, the DNA is left out and the CDR3 is given as listed by TCRdb. The chain links TRBV5-6 to TRBJ2-7; the table's TRBD2 call for D was not verified on the DNA. The length of the CDR3 is 15 amino acids, counting both ends. CDR1 is SGHDT and CDR2 is YYEEEE in the germline V gene. CDR3 sequence: CASSWPGTRDYELYL.

This chain connects TRBV28 to TRBJ2-5; either TRBD1 or TRBD2 may fit D (5 bases each). CDR1 and CDR2 from the germline V gene are MDHEN and SYDVKM. The CDR3 length is 14 residues. V was pared by 2 bases and J by 7 bases, with 14 bases between. CDR3 DNA: TGTGCCAGCAGTTTAATGGGGGTAAGAGCGACCCAGTACTTC. This codes for CASSLMGVRATQYF.

As concerns this clonotype: At one end, the junction sequence differs from germline, possibly due to a read error. The chain links TRBV6-6 to TRBJ2-7; possibly TRBD1 or TRBD2 for D (6 bases each). Germline values: CDR1 MNHNY, CDR2 SVGAGI (reference sequence). The length of the CDR3 is 15 residues. The CDR3 sequence: CASGYPEGGGDEQRF. CDR3 in DNA: TGTGCCAGCGGTTACCCCGAAGGGGGAGGAGACGAGCAGCGCTTC.

Concerning this clonotype itself: Germline is not matched at one junction end, which may reflect a read error. The chain employs TRBV10-2 and TRBJ2-2; TRBD2 might be the D (5 bases). The CDR3 contains 11 residues. Germline V gene sequence: CDR1 WSHSY, CDR2 SAAADI. The DNA of the CDR3 is TGCGCCAGCGGATACACCGGGGAGCTGGTTTTT. Amino acids: CASGYTGELVF.

Remarks on this clonotype: The junction shows a germline mismatch at one end, possibly a read error. The chain has TRBV11-2 and TRBJ2-5, with D uncertain. CDR3 size: 15 residues. The germline gives CDR1 SGHAT, CDR2 FQNNGV. The CDR3 sequence: CANSPVRLVPETKYF. The CDR3 nucleotides are TGTGCCAACAGCCCCGTCAGGCTAGTCCCAGAGACCAAGTACTTC.

A word on this clonotype: A much larger clone lies a single base off, so this may be a read error. The chain has TRBV2 and TRBJ2-5; D is perhaps TRBD2 (6 bases). In germline, CDR1 is SNHLY, CDR2 FYNNEI. This CDR3 has 14 residues. The CDR3 coding sequence is TGTGCCAGCAGCACGGACGGGCGGGGAGAGACCCGGTACTTC. Encoded protein: CASSTDGRGETRYF.

On this clonotype: One end of the junction varies from germline; a read error may be responsible. The chain recombines TRBV29-1 with TRBJ2-7; no definite D call. CDR3 length: 16 amino acids. The germline V gene encodes CDR1 SQVTM and CDR2 ANQGSEA. The CDR3 nucleotides read TGCAGCGCCATGACATCTGGGATCGGCGCTCCCTACAAGCAATACTTC. Translated: CSAMTSGIGAPYKQYF.

This clonotype was picked up one time. The CDR3 protein is CASSQAYGPSNIEQFF. For the CDR3, the DNA is TGCGCCAGCAGCCAAGCCTACGGACCCTCAAACATTGAGCAGTTCTTC. The chain carries TRBV4-1 and TRBJ2-1; D uncertain. The germline V gene has CDR1 MGHRA and CDR2 YSYEKL. Trimming shortened V by 1 base and J by 9 bases, and 19 bases separated the two germline ends. This CDR3 is built from 16 residues.

As to this clonotype: The conserved final phenylalanine or tryptophan is absent from the CDR3, which likely points to a read error. The chain is built from TRBV5-1 and TRBJ1-1; D is unresolved. V gave up 4 bases and J gave up 7 bases, with 11 bases separating them. CDR1 and CDR2 (germline): SGHRS, YFSETQ. The CDR3 spans 12 residues. The DNA of the CDR3 is TGCGCCAGCAGCCCGGAGACAAGTGAAGCTTTCTCT. Translated, it gives CASSPETSEAFS.

This clonotype was counted a few times. This chain connects TRBV6-2 or TRBV6-3 to TRBJ1-1, with TRBD1 as a possible D gene (6 bases). The CDR3 contains 11 residues. The ends were cut back, 8 bases at V and 5 bases at J, with 9 bases in the middle. Germline V lookup: CDR1 MNHEY, CDR2 SVGEGT. CDR3 loop: CASYRETEAFF. CDR3 nucleotides: TGTGCCAGCTACAGGGAAACTGAAGCTTTCTTT.

Notes on this clonotype: A junction boundary mismatches the germline segment, possibly from a read error. The V and J genes are TRBV6-6 and TRBJ1-5, with TRBD1 matching 11 bases. Germline V gene lookup returns CDR1 MNHNY and CDR2 SVGAGI (reference sequence). This CDR3 spans 15 amino acids. The CDR3 protein is CASRHRDRGFQPRHF. The CDR3 region has the DNA TGTGCTAGCAGACACCGGGACAGGGGGTTTCAACCCCGGCATTTT.